This T cell receptor beta chain comes out of a study of T cell responses to AZD1222 COVID-19 vaccine. The study's findings and limits: Just a handful of people given AZD1222 tested seropositive at baseline.

The ends were cut back, 4 bases at V and 2 bases at J, with 15 bases in the middle. This CDR3 is 15 amino acids long. Germline lookup yields CDR1 SGHNT and CDR2 YYREEE (reference sequence). Assay: immunoSEQ multiplex PCR; the TCRdb copy retains only in-frame clones and omits some. The repertoire holds about 130,000 clones, with about 90% as singletons. With respect to this clone: Its specificity is unknown.

Source: peripheral blood, taken on day 0 of MenACWY control vaccination. J is TRBJ1-2 and V is TRBV5-4; D not certain. The TCR comes from an adult in good health. The CDR3 nucleotides are TGTGCCAGCAGCGAAAAGCGTCCTCTGAACTATGGCTACACCTTC. Encoded protein: CASSEKRPLNYGYTF.